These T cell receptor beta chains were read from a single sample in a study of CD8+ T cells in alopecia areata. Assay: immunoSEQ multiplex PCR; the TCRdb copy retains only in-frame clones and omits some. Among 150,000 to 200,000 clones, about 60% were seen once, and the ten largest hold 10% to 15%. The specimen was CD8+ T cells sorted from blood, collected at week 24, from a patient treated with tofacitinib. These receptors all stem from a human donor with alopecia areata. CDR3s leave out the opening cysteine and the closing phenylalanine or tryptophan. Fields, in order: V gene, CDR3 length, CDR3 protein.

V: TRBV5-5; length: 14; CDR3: ASSTWTAQTNYGYT
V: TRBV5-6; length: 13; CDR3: ASSFFQGEGSPLH
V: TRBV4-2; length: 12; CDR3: ASSQDRGRDEQY
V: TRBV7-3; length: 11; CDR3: ASSPPGSETQY
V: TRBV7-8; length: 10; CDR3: ASSDRQELAF
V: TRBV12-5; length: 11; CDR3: ASGLGNEDTQY
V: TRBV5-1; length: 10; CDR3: ASSYRTDTQY
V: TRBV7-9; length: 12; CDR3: ASSPRQETYEQY
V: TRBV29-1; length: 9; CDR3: SAGRVGEAF
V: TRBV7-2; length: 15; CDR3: ASSIPGGTLGTDTQY
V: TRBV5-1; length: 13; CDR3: ASSLAGVGRYEQY
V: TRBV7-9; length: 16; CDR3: ASSPALLTSGGPDTQY
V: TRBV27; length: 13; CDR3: ASSPRTGLLETQY
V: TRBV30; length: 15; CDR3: ACALKQGPGNSYEQY
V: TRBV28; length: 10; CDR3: ASSYLPETQY
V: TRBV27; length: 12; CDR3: ASSPLLGRETQY
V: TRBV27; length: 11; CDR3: ASSFGGTYEQY
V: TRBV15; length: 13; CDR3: ATSGANRAGNEQF
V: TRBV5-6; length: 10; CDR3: ASSLGVGELF
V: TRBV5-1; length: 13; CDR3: ASSWGPEGNSPLH